The rows below give T cell receptor beta chains drawn from one sample of a study of vaccination effects on CD4 cells after COVID-19. Antigens of these TCRs are unknown. Measured with immunoSEQ multiplex PCR; TCRdb has only the in-frame clones, and not every one. Among 67,000 or so clones, over 70% were seen once, and the ten largest hold approximately 1.2%. The sequencing here drew on CD4+ T cells from PBMCs cultured with HCoV-229E spike peptides, taken after COVID-19 vaccination. These receptors originate from a human donor who received a COVID-19 vaccine. The CDR3 runs from the conserved cysteine through the conserved F or W. A D gene is named only where the DNA matches it firmly.

>TRBD1|TRBV5-1
CASSLGTGYSPLHF
>TRBD2|TRBV9
CASSVERDGGGAKNIQYF
>.|TRBV7-2
CASSYLGTGNNSPLHF
>.|TRBV5-1
CASSSFGDVRNTIYF
>.|TRBV2
CASSSLQSRFGEQFF
>TRBD2|TRBV2
CASTRTSGGSDTQYF
>TRBD1|TRBV24-1
CATSVGGQNYGELFF
>TRBD1|TRBV20-1
CSASVSGAGTGAAYGYTF
>TRBD1|TRBV2
CASRRSQGSGTDTQYF
>TRBD1|TRBV30
CAWSIQGAWNQPQHF
>.|TRBV30
CAWNIGRENSPLHF
>TRBD1|TRBV6-5
CASSWGTGGHLLGYTF
>.|TRBV12-3/TRBV12-4
CASSLRENQPQHF
>.|TRBV3-1/TRBV3-2
CASSQEFGRQGEKLFF
>.|TRBV5-1
CASSFQGNSGNTIYF
>.|TRBV7-2
CASSRSRVSNNEQFF
>.|TRBV19
CASSIWAPTGNTIYF
>.|TRBV5-5
CASSLIGGDTEAFF
>.|TRBV6-5
CASSSRRVGNTIYF
>TRBD1|TRBV7-2
CASSLVGQGMGEQFF
>TRBD2|TRBV9
CASSVPSGGETQYF
>TRBD2|TRBV10-2
CASSGLAGASGELFF
>.|TRBV18
CASSPREVNTEAFF
>.|TRBV2
CASKFRRDSNQPQHF
>.|TRBV5-1
CASSLAGARELFF
>TRBD2|TRBV4-2
CASSQGSGGANGELFF
>.|TRBV5-1
CASSLTGDTQYF
>TRBD2|TRBV29-1
CSAGWASGGFTDTQYF
>.|TRBV3-1/TRBV3-2
CASSQDSRGPNQPQHF
>.|TRBV19
CATRRLNTEAFF
>TRBD1|TRBV6-6
CASSYQGATNEKLFF
>.|TRBV28
CASSKLDTQYF
>.|TRBV24-1
CATSDFVGDTDTQYF
>.|TRBV9
CASSPNWGQKETQYF
>.|TRBV6-5
CASSPGLTNEKLFF
>.|TRBV3-1/TRBV3-2
CASSRTALAGANVLTF
>TRBD1|TRBV19
CASSFRDRGIETQYF
>.|TRBV2
CASRPTGRHGYTF
>TRBD1|TRBV15
CATSRDRGYGYTF
>.|TRBV2
CASSDNTIGNGYTF
>.|TRBV3-1/TRBV3-2
CASSQDNWSSGNTIYF
>.|TRBV19
CASSKGLVNTEAFF
>.|TRBV5-1
CASSYQGYGYTF
>.|TRBV2
CASIKVFTEAFF
>.|TRBV5-1
CASSLAGEQGEKLFF
>TRBD2|TRBV9
CASSVDSGGEATQYF
>TRBD1|TRBV4-1
CASSRDRGPLRNTEAFF
>.|TRBV7-9
CASSLAAANIQYF
>.|TRBV30
CAWSGDTNQPQHF
>.|TRBV13
CASGRTVGNTIYF
>TRBD1|TRBV6-1
CASSERTGGHYGYTF
>.|TRBV2
CASSEATGNQPQHF
>.|TRBV28
CASSFRGANEKLFF
>.|TRBV30
CAWSVIRTIPVATNEKLFF
>.|TRBV6-2/TRBV6-3
CASSYSGLYNEQFF
>.|TRBV29-1
CSVEVADEAFF
>.|TRBV19
CVSSPGSSGNTIYF
>.|TRBV7-3
CASSPQGGPNTGELFF
>.|TRBV6-6
CASNFGGNQPQHF
>.|TRBV30
CAWRPGTVNTGELFF